This T cell receptor (beta chain) was recovered during a study of cytomegalovirus exposure and HLA in healthy donors. This CDR3 is built from 15 residues. V lost 4 bases, J lost 3 bases, and 16 bases lay in between. Germline V gene lookup returns CDR1 SGHDT and CDR2 YYEEEE. The PCR used 60 Vbeta and 13 Jbeta primers. The method was immunoSEQ multiplex PCR; TCRdb's version includes in-frame clones alone and lacks a portion of them. The sample lists approximately 180,000 clones, about 70% seen once, with about 2% in the top ten. This sequence originates from a woman in her 30s in good health and CMV-seronegative. The sequenced sample was PBMCs. The J gene is TRBJ1-1, the V gene TRBV5-6; D unresolved. DNA of the CDR3: TGTGCCAGCAGCCTCGGGAAGGGCGGCTACACTGAAGCTTTCTTT. Translation gives CASSLGKGGYTEAFF.